Sequencing of this T cell receptor (beta chain) was carried out in a study of cytomegalovirus exposure and HLA in healthy donors. In the PCR, 60 Vbeta and 13 Jbeta primers were used. Using immunoSEQ multiplex PCR, the repertoire was profiled, and TCRdb retains in-frame clones only, with some absent. This sample has about 150,000 clones, with 70% to 90% found just once. Germline V gene sequence: CDR1 SGHAT, CDR2 FQNNGV. Trimming stripped 1 base from V and 10 bases from J, with 20 bases between. This CDR3 region has 16 residues. The receptor was derived from a woman under 30 in good health and CMV-seronegative. Sequencing used PBMCs. V and J are TRBV11-2 and TRBJ2-1; a possible D gene is TRBD1 (6 bases). DNA of the CDR3: TGTGCCAGCAGCTTAGTAGGTGGGGGCTCTCTCAGGGAGCAGTTCTTC. Its protein is CASSLVGGGSLREQFF.